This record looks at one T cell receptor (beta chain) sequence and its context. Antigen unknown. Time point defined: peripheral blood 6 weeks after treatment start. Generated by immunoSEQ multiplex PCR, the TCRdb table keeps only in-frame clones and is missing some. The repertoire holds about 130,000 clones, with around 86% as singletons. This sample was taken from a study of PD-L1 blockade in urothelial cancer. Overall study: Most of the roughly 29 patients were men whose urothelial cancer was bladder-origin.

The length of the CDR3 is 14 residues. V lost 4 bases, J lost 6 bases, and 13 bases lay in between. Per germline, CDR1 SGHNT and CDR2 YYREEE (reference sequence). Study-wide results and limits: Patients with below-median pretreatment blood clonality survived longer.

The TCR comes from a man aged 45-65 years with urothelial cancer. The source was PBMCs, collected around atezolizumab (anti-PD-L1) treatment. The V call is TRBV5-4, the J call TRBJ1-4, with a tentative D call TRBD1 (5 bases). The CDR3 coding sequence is TGTGCCAGCAGCCTTAGGGGTGGAGATGAAAAACTGTTTTTT. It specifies CASSLRGGDEKLFF.